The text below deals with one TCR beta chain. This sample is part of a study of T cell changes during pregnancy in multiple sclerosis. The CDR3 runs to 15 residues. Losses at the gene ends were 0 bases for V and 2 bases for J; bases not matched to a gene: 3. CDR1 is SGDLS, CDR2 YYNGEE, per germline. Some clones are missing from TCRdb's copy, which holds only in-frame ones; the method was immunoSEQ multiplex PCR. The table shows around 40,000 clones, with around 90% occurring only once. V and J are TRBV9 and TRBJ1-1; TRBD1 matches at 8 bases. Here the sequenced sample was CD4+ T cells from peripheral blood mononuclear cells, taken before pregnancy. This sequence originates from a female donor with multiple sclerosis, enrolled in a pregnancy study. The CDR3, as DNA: TGTGCCAGCAGCGTAGTGGCAGGGGGCAACACTGAAGCTTTCTTT. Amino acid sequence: CASSVVAGGNTEAFF.